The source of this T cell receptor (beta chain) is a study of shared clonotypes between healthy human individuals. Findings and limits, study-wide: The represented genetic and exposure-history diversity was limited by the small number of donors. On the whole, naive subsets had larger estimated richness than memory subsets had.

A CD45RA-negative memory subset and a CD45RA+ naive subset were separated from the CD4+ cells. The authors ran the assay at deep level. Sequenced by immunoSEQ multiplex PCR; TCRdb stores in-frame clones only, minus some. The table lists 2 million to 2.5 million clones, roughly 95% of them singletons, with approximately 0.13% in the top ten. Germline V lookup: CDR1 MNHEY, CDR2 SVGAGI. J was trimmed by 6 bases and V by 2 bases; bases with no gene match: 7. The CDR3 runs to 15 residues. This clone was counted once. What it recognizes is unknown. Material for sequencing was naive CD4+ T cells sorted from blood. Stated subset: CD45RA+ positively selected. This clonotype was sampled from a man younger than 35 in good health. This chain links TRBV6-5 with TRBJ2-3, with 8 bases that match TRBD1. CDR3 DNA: TGTGCCAGCAGTTACGTCAGGGGGCCTACGGATACGCAGTATTTT. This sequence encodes CASSYVRGPTDTQYF.